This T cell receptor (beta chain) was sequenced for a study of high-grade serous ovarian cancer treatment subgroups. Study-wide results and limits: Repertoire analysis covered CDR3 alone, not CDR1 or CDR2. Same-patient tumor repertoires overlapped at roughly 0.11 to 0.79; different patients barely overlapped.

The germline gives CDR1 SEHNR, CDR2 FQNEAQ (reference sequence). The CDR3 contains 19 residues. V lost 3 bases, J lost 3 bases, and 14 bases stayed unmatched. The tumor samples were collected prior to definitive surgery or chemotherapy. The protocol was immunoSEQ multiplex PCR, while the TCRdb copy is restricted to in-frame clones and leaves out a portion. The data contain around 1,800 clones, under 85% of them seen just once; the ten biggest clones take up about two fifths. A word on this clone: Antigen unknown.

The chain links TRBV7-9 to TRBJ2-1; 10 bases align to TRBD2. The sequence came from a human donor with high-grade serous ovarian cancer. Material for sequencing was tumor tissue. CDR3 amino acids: CASSLGGLAGVPLYNEQFF. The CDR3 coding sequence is TGTGCCAGCAGCTTGGGTGGGCTAGCGGGAGTCCCCCTCTACAATGAGCAGTTCTTC.